Following are 17 T cell receptor beta chains from one sample sequenced in a study of blood T cell repertoires in COVID-19. Data came from immunoSEQ multiplex PCR; TCRdb stores just in-frame clones and leaves some out. The repertoire holds about 65,000 clones, approximately 95% seen once, with about 3% in the top ten. The sequencing input was peripheral blood. The receptors were gathered from a man aged 65 to 79 with active COVID-19.

The chain links TRBV14 to TRBJ2-1; TRBD2 might be the D (6 bases). The V and J ends lost 0 bases and 5 bases respectively, with 17 bases between them. CDR3 length: 17 residues. The germline V gene encodes CDR1 SGHDN and CDR2 FVKESK. Written as DNA, the CDR3 is TGTGCCAGCAGCCAAGATCCCCCGCGGGAAACACACAATGAGCAGTTCTTC. This gives the protein CASSQDPPRETHNEQFF.

The V gene is TRBV7-2, the J gene TRBJ2-5; tentatively, D is TRBD2 (5 bases). The CDR3 has 15 amino acids. Trimming shortened V by 1 base and J by 8 bases, and 17 bases separated the two germline ends. Germline CDR1 and CDR2: SGHTA and FQGNSA. Written as DNA, the CDR3 is TGTGCCAGCAGCTTAGTGGGCCTAGATGGAGGTACCCAGTACTTC. Its translation is CASSLVGLDGGTQYF.

V usage is TRBV15 and J usage is TRBJ1-6; D is undetermined. Trimming left V 5 bases short and J 0 bases short, with 11 bases between. The CDR3 consists of 16 residues. Per the germline V gene, CDR1 is LNHNV and CDR2 is YYDKDF (reference sequence). For the CDR3, the DNA is TGTGCCACCAGCTTGACACCGCCCTCCTATAATTCACCCCTCCACTTT. It translates to CATSLTPPSYNSPLHF.

This clone appeared a few times. V gene TRBV13 combines with J gene TRBJ2-7, with a tentative D call TRBD2 (6 bases). There are 16 residues in the CDR3. Germline CDR1 PRHDT, CDR2 FYEKMQ (reference sequence). V was clipped by 3 bases and J by 5 bases, with 20 bases between them. The CDR3 DNA reads TGTGCCAGCAGCTTGCGGCTCGAGGGGAGGACGGACGAGCAGTACTTC. Translation gives CASSLRLEGRTDEQYF. The whole variable domain, filled in from reference TRBV13 and TRBJ2-7, reads AAGVIQSPRHLIKEKRETATLKCYPIPRHDTVYWYQQGPGQDPQFLISFYEKMQSDKGSIPDRFSAQQFSDYHSELNMSSLELGDSALYFCASSLRLEGRTDEQYFGPGTRLTVT.

This rearrangement joins TRBV11-2 to TRBJ2-7; 7 bases line up with TRBD1. Germline-derived CDR1 and CDR2 are SGHAT and FQNNGV. The CDR3 consists of 15 residues. After removal of 5 bases from V and 3 bases from J, the junction contained 10 bases not matched to a gene. The CDR3 protein is CASSERQGWGYEQYF. CDR3 DNA sequence: TGTGCCAGCAGCGAGAGACAGGGTTGGGGCTACGAGCAGTACTTC.

The chain combines TRBV5-5 with TRBJ2-7; 10 nucleotides line up with TRBD1. This CDR3 is built from 15 residues. Germline trimming cut 5 bases from V and 0 bases from J; bases unmatched to any gene: 5. Per the germline V gene, CDR1 is SGHKS and CDR2 is YYEKEE (reference sequence). CDR3 DNA sequence: TGTGCCAGCAGTGGGGGACAGGGGAACTCCTACGAGCAGTACGTC. Its translation: CASSGGQGNSYEQYV.

The chain uses TRBV3-1 (or the pseudogene TRBV3-2) and TRBJ2-6; 11 positions agree with TRBD1. The CDR3 covers 20 residues. V gave up 1 base and J gave up 2 bases; unmatched junction bases: 10. Germline-derived CDR1 and CDR2 are LGHDT and YNNKEL (reference sequence). The CDR3 region has the DNA TGTGCCAGCAGCCAAGGGACCTTTCCGGGACAGGGGGCTGGGGCCAACGTCCTGACTTTC. This translates into CASSQGTFPGQGAGANVLTF.

V usage is TRBV6-1 and J usage is TRBJ2-1, with D hard to call. The ends were cut back, 1 base at V and 0 bases at J, with 7 bases in the middle. Germline V gene sequence: CDR1 MNHNS, CDR2 SASEGT. The CDR3 totals 15 residues. This chain's CDR3 is CASSEDLSSYNEQFF. CDR3 in DNA: TGTGCCAGCAGTGAAGACTTGAGCTCCTACAATGAGCAGTTCTTC.

V is TRBV5-4 and J is TRBJ2-3, with 8 bases aligning to TRBD2. The CDR3 contains 15 residues. Per germline, CDR1 SGHNT and CDR2 YYREEE (reference sequence). With 4 bases clipped from V and 0 bases from J, the junction kept 4 bases outside the gene matches. The CDR3 protein is CASSVSGMSTDTQYF. The CDR3, as DNA: TGTGCCAGCAGCGTTAGCGGGATGAGCACAGATACGCAGTATTTT.

The V call is TRBV27, the J call TRBJ2-2, with 7 bases that match TRBD1. The germline gives CDR1 MNHEY, CDR2 SMNVEV (reference sequence). The CDR3 extends over 16 amino acids. Losses at the gene ends were 2 bases for V and 5 bases for J; bases not matched to a gene: 8. The DNA for the CDR3 is TGTGCCAGCAGTTTAGCAGGGGGTGGTTGGACCGGGGAGCTGTTTTTT. It encodes CASSLAGGGWTGELFF.

The count of this clone is one. The chain recombines TRBV2 with TRBJ2-2, with TRBD1 identical over 9 bases. V lost 6 bases and J lost 4; bases outside the gene matches: 6. Germline V lookup: CDR1 SNHLY, CDR2 FYNNEI. This CDR3 spans 15 amino acids. This CDR3 is CASRPGQGGTGELFF. The CDR3, as DNA: TGTGCCAGCAGGCCGGGACAGGGTGGCACCGGGGAGCTGTTTTTT.

The chain couples TRBV27 to TRBJ2-3, with 8 bases aligning to TRBD1. In germline, CDR1 is MNHEY, CDR2 SMNVEV (reference sequence). The CDR3 covers 16 residues. V trimming: 3 bases; J trimming: 0 bases; junction bases outside the gene matches: 5. This CDR3 reads CASSLWGTGSTDTQYF. DNA for the CDR3: TGTGCCAGCAGTTTGTGGGGGACAGGTAGCACAGATACGCAGTATTTT.

The CDR3 DNA sequence: TGTGCCAGCAGCCTAGGTCGAGCGGGGGCCAGCTCCTACAATGAGCAGTTCTTC. Translating it yields CASSLGRAGASSYNEQFF. This chain uses TRBV7-2 with TRBJ2-1, with TRBD2 identical over 8 bases. The CDR3 consists of 18 residues. The germline V gene has CDR1 SGHTA and CDR2 FQGNSA. The ends lost 5 bases at V and 0 bases at J; junction bases unmatched: 12.

The V call is TRBV6-5, the J call TRBJ1-5, with D possibly matching TRBD1 (6 bases). V lost 5 bases to trimming and J lost 3 bases, with 11 bases between them. This CDR3 comprises 14 residues. The germline gives CDR1 MNHEY, CDR2 SVGAGI. CDR3 DNA: TGTGCCAGCAGTAGTGGACAGCTCAATCAGCCCCAGCATTTT. Protein: CASSSGQLNQPQHF.

CDR3 amino acids: CASSIKQGVQPQHF. CDR3 DNA sequence: TGTGCCAGTAGTATTAAACAGGGGGTTCAGCCCCAGCATTTT. The V and J genes are TRBV19 and TRBJ1-5; 8 bases map to TRBD1. The ends lost 3 bases at V and 6 bases at J; junction bases unmatched: 4. This CDR3 region has 14 residues. From germline, CDR1 is LNHDA and CDR2 SQIVND (reference sequence). Full variable domain (rest looked up from reference TRBV19 and TRBJ1-5): DGGITQSPKYLFRKEGQNVTLSCEQNLNHDAMYWYRQDPGQGLRLIYYSQIVNDFQKGDIAEGYSVSREKKESFPLTVTSAQKNPTAFYLCASSIKQGVQPQHFGDGTRLSIL.

This chain joins TRBV4-3 and TRBJ1-3; no firm D call. Germline CDR1 reads LGHNA; CDR2 reads YSLEER. With 0 bases removed from V and 0 bases from J, the gap between germline ends came to 6 bases. CDR3 length: 15 amino acids. The CDR3 protein is CASSQDYGSGNTIYF. As DNA, the CDR3 is TGCGCCAGCAGCCAAGATTACGGCTCTGGAAACACCATATATTTT.

This rearrangement joins TRBV5-1 to TRBJ1-1; TRBD1 agrees at 7 bases. Germline-derived CDR1 and CDR2 are SGHRS and YFSETQ. Trimming took 0 bases from V and 1 from J; bases not matched to a gene: 3. The CDR3 has 15 amino acids. The CDR3 DNA sequence: TGCGCCAGCAGCTTGGTGGCAGGGGGGAACACTGAAGCTTTCTTT. Translating gives CASSLVAGGNTEAFF.